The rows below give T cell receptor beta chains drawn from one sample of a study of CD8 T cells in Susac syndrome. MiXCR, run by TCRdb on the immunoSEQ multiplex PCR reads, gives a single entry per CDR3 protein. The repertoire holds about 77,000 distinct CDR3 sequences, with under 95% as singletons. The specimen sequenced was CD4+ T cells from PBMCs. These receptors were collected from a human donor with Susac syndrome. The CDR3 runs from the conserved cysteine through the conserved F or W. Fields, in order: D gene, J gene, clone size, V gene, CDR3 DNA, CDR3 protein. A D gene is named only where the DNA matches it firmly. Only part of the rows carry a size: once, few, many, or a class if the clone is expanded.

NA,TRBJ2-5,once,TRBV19,TGTGCCAGTAGTAGTGTTGAGACGGGAGAGACCCAGTACTTC,CASSSVETGETQYF
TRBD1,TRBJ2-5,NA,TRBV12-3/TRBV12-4,TGTGCCAGCAGTTTCCGACAGGGGAGACAGACCCAGTACTTC,CASSFRQGRQTQYF
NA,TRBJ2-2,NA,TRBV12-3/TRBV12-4,TGTGCCAGCAGTACAGGGCCCTCCGGCACCGGGGAGCTGTTTTTT,CASSTGPSGTGELFF
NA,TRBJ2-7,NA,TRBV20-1,TGCAGTGCTAGAGATACCAGATACGAGCAGTACTTC,CSARDTRYEQYF
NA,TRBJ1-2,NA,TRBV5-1,TGCGCCAGCAGCTTGGCCGGAGGGGCAGGCTACACCTTC,CASSLAGGAGYTF
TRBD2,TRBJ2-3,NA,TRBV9,TGTGCCAGCAGCTTTCGACTAGCGGGGAACACAGATACGCAGTATTTT,CASSFRLAGNTDTQYF
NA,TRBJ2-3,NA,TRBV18,TGTGCCAGCTCAAAGGAGGACTACTCTAATATGCAGTATTTT,CASSKEDYSNMQYF
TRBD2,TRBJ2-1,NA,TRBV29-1,TGCAGCGTCTCCGGGACTAGCGGTTTTATCAATGAGCAGTTCTTC,CSVSGTSGFINEQFF
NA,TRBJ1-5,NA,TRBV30,TGTGCCTGGGCCGGGGGGGTTCATCAGCCCCAGCATTTT,CAWAGGVHQPQHF
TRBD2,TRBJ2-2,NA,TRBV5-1,TGCGCCAGCAGATTTCTAGCGGGGGGATCCACCGGGGAGCTGTTTTTT,CASRFLAGGSTGELFF
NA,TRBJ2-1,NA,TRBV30,TGTGCCTGGAGTGTAGACAATGAGCAGTTCTTC,CAWSVDNEQFF
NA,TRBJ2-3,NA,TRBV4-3,TGCGCCAGCAGCCCTTTTGGGAGAGGAGCTAGCACAGATACGCAGTATTTT,CASSPFGRGASTDTQYF
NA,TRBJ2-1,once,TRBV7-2,TGTGCCAGCAGTTATATAAGGACAACTCTCAATGAGCAGTTCTTC,CASSYIRTTLNEQFF
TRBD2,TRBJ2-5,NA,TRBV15,TGTGCCACCAGCAGAGTGTCCTCGGGGGGGGTCTACGGTGAGACCCAGTACTTC,CATSRVSSGGVYGETQYF
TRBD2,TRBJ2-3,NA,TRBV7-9,TGTGCCAGCAGCCGAGGCACTAGCGGGGGTGTCCCAGATACGCGGTATTTT,CASSRGTSGGVPDTRYF
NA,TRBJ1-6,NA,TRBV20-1,TGCAGTGCTAGACCCGACGGGAATTCACCCCTCCACTTT,CSARPDGNSPLHF
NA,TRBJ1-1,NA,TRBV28,TGTGCCAGCAGTCCACCTCAGTTGAACACTGAAGCTTTCTTT,CASSPPQLNTEAFF
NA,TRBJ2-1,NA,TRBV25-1,TGTGCCAGCAGTGAGAAGCTCAATGAGCAGTTCTTC,CASSEKLNEQFF
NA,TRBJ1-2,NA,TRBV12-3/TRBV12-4,TGTGCCAGCGGACGAGGGACGAACTATGGCTACACCTTC,CASGRGTNYGYTF
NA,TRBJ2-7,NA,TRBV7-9,TGTGCCAGCAGCGACCGGGGACTGGAGGGCGAGCAGTACTTC,CASSDRGLEGEQYF
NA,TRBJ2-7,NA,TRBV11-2,TGTGCCAGCAGCTTAGTCGACAGCTCCTACGAGCAGTACTTC,CASSLVDSSYEQYF
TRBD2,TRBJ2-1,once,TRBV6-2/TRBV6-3,TGTGCCAGCAGATCACTAGCGGGTGCCTACAATGAGCAGTTCTTC,CASRSLAGAYNEQFF
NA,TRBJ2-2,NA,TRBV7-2,TGTGCCAGCAGCTCCCTAGGGGGATTTAACACCGGGGAGCTGTTTTTT,CASSSLGGFNTGELFF
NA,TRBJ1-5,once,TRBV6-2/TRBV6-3,TGTGCCAGCCACAGGGCCGATCAGCCCCAGCATTTT,CASHRADQPQHF
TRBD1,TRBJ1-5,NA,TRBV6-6,TGTGCCAGCAGTCGGGACAGGATTAATCAGCCCCAGCATTTT,CASSRDRINQPQHF
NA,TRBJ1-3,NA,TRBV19,TGTGCCAGTCGGCGGGGTAGCTCTGGAAACACCATATATTTT,CASRRGSSGNTIYF
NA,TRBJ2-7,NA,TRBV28,TGTGCCAGCAGTCCCCGCGGGTACGAGCAGTACTTC,CASSPRGYEQYF